This TCR beta chain was identified in a study of molecular identifiers for immune sequencing clone quantification (dated by TCRdb to 2017 to 2018). For the study in its entirety: For a replicate experiment, the RNA from either approximately 20,000 or 100,000 naive CD8 T cells was divided into five aliquots, and four of those aliquots went on to sequencing. The study was a methods study using CD8 T cells to benchmark molecular-identifier clustering-based TCR repertoire sequencing (MIDCIRS) and TCR RNA copy counting.

CDR1 LGHNA and CDR2 YSLEER are derived from the germline V gene. V gives up 3 bases and J gives up 7 bases, and the segment between their germline ends measures 13 bases. The CDR3 goes from the cysteine to the phenylalanine over 13 residues. Only the CDR3 portion is preserved as DNA: 39 bases, with reading frame beginning at the first base. The library was made by PCR. The instrument was a NextSeq 500. Bulk TCR libraries were generated as previously described, with the TCR primers listed in Table S5 used. The Qiagen AllPrep DNA/RNA kit was used to purify total RNA. Before analysis, reads from multiple sequencing runs of one library were combined. Turning to the authors' computational methods: Reads were retained only if the reads had an exact TCR constant sequence, and the retained reads were trimmed to 150 nt and grouped according to their 12-nt molecular barcodes. Reads inside each barcode group were sub-clustered using a 15% Levenshtein threshold, and a quality-weighted consensus sequence was constructed for each RNA molecule. Non-functional sequences were removed, as were lower-count sequences one edit away from another. On the basis of fitting two negative binomial distributions, barcode sub-clusters with fewer than 20% of the maximum read count were discarded. The public sequencing data were trimmed at Q25 with fastp and processed into clonotypes with MiXCR by TCRdb, which kept only in-frame beta chains. Merged by CDR3 protein, the rows form single entries marked with the most common genes and DNA. None of the V and J calls come from the authors' own analysis; TCRdb made them. Present in this sample are about 630,000 distinct CDR3 sequences, roughly 27% of which were seen just once. The ten biggest clones cover 0.78% of the sample.

The table lists this clonotype with many counts. The antigen it recognizes is unknown. Base qualities are not recorded, but no much larger clone differs from it by a single base. Libraries of naive CD8 T cells were built from anywhere between roughly 20,000 and 1,100,000 sorted cells, with 10%, 30% or 50% of the purified RNA used. Naive CD8 T cells were FACS-sorted as CD8+CD4-CCR7+CD45RA+ on a BD FACSAria II into RLT Plus buffer. Approximately nine TCR copies' worth of Jurkat RNA were spiked into about 20,000-1,000,000 naive CD8 T cell samples to test detection sensitivity. CD8 T cells were enriched with RosetteSep CD8+ T Cell Enrichment Cocktail and Ficoll-Paque, followed by ACK red cell lysis. Findings and caveats that apply to the study as a whole: Modeling gave approximately 3 recovered TCR RNA copies per cell versus around 9.9 by digital PCR, implying around 33% capture efficiency. The naive libraries included spiked-in Jurkat TCR RNA (around 10 copies' worth), and this RNA is not part of the donor repertoire. Without barcode sub-clustering, chimeric consensus sequences inflated TCR diversity; chimeras reached as high as 47%. Highly expanded clone sizes could be underestimated because identical TCR molecules may share a barcode. In CMV-specific effector cells, clones with more than 20 RNA copies contained over 98% of molecules, whereas in naive cells such clones contained under 1% of molecules. Spiked-in Jurkat TCR RNA equal to a single cell's worth was reported to be detectable even within 1,200,000 naive CD8 T cells.

This TCR came from a human donor in good health. Some libraries in this study had Jurkat cell RNA spiked in. The sequencing input was naive CD8+ T cells from blood, with Jurkat cell RNA spiked in. Taken with the paper, the label for cell subset or site translates to: FACS-sorted CD8+CD4-CCR7+CD45RA+ naive T cells. The chain employs TRBV4-3 and TRBJ2-7; the D match is possibly TRBD1 or TRBD2, with 5 bases aligned in each. The DNA sequence is as follows: TGCGCCAGCAGCCAGGGAATGGGGGTAGAGCAGTACTTC. Its protein is CASSQGMGVEQYF.